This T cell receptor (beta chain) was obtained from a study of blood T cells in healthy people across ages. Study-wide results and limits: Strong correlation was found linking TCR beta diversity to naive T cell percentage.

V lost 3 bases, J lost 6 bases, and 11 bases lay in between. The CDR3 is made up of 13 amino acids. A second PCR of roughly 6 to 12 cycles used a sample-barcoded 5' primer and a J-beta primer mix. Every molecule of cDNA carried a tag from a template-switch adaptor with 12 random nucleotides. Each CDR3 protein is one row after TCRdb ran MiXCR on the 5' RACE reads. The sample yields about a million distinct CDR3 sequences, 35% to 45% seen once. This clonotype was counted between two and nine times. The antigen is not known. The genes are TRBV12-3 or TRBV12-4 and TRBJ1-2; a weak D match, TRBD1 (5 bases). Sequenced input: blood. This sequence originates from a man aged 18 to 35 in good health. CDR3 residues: CASSFRTHDGYTF. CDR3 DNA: TGTGCCAGCAGTTTCAGGACACACGATGGCTACACCTTC.